These 18 T cell receptor beta chains share one sample of origin, sequenced in a study of blood T cells in healthy people across ages. Next came a second PCR, run for 7 to 11 cycles, which used a sample-barcoded 5' primer along with a J-beta primer mix. Each CDR3 protein is one row after TCRdb ran MiXCR on the 5' RACE reads. This repertoire shows about 670,000 distinct CDR3 sequences, 52% found once; its top ten account for roughly 14%. Sequenced: blood. These receptors all stem from an elderly woman in good health.

This clonotype was observed at least ten times. This chain links TRBV24-1 with TRBJ2-7; D perhaps matches TRBD2 (6 bases). The ends were cut back, 6 bases at V and 5 bases at J, with 7 bases in the middle. This CDR3 has 11 residues. Germline V gene sequence: CDR1 KGHDR, CDR2 SFDVKD. CDR3 loop: CATSQRDEQYF. In DNA, the CDR3 is TGTGCCACCAGTCAGCGGGACGAGCAGTACTTC.

The count of this clonotype is one. The J gene is TRBJ2-7, the V gene TRBV4-3; no clear D. V lost 0 bases, J lost 3 bases, and 12 bases lay in between. The CDR3 spans 15 residues. Germline CDR1 LGHNA, CDR2 YSLEER. The CDR3 sequence: CASSQDNAAFYEQYF. In DNA form, the CDR3 reads TGCGCCAGCAGCCAAGATAACGCCGCCTTCTACGAGCAGTACTTC.

V gene TRBV11-2 combines with J gene TRBJ2-7, with a possible D match to TRBD2 (5 bases). CDR3 length equals 16 residues. Deletions cut 1 base from V and 7 bases from J, with 20 bases between. The V gene's germline CDR1 is SGHAT and CDR2 FQNNGV. The CDR3 DNA sequence: TGTGCCAGCAGCTTAGGGAAGGACCTGCTGGGGAGAGAGCAGTACTTC. Amino acid sequence: CASSLGKDLLGREQYF.

CDR3 nucleotide sequence: TGCAGCGTCCTCTTGCTCACAGATACGCAGTATTTT. It yields the protein CSVLLLTDTQYF. The chain is built from TRBV29-1 and TRBJ2-3; D is uncertain. Germline V gene sequence: CDR1 SQVTM, CDR2 ANQGSEA. The CDR3 spans 12 residues. V lost 6 bases to trimming and J lost 2 bases, with 9 bases between them.

In this sample, this clonotype turned up many times. This CDR3 is CASSLEEDEQYF. The CDR3 DNA is TGCGCCAGCAGCCTTGAGGAGGACGAGCAGTACTTC. This chain links TRBV5-1 with TRBJ2-7, with a tentative D call TRBD2 (5 bases). The CDR3 is made up of 12 amino acids. The V and J ends lost 4 bases and 5 bases respectively, with 10 bases between them. The germline V gene has CDR1 SGHRS and CDR2 YFSETQ.

V is TRBV7-2 and J is TRBJ2-1; 7 bases match TRBD2. The CDR3 is 16 amino acids. Trimming removed 1 base from V and 8 bases from J; junction bases left unmatched: 11. CDR1 is SGHTA, CDR2 FQGNSA, per germline. CDR3 nucleotides: TGTGCCAGCAGCTTAGATACCGCGGGAGTCGCTGATGAGCAGTTCTTC. Protein product: CASSLDTAGVADEQFF.

This clonotype has at least ten counts. The chain has TRBV12-3 or TRBV12-4 and TRBJ2-1; 7 nucleotides align to TRBD2. The CDR3 has 15 amino acids. V lost 1 base and J lost 5; bases outside the gene matches: 5. The CDR3 loop is CASSLGREYDNEQFF. CDR3 in DNA: TGTGCCAGCAGTTTAGGGCGGGAGTACGACAATGAGCAGTTCTTC.

This clonotype appeared a few times. The chain employs TRBV3-1 and TRBJ2-7; no clear D. Germline V gene data show CDR1 as LGHDT and CDR2 as YNNKEL (reference sequence). The germline V and J ends were trimmed by 2 bases and 2 bases, with 16 bases remaining between them. This CDR3 is 16 amino acids long. DNA of the CDR3: TGTGCCAGCAGCCAAAGCAAGCCCTCAACTCCCTACGAGCAGTACTTC. Amino acids: CASSQSKPSTPYEQYF.

The chain combines TRBV9 with TRBJ2-1; D unresolved. CDR1 is SGDLS and CDR2 is YYNGEE in the germline V gene. Trimming cost V 4 bases and J 2 bases, with 13 bases left between them. This CDR3 is 15 amino acids long. This CDR3 reads CASSSDPLAYNEQFF. CDR3 in DNA: TGTGCCAGCAGCTCCGACCCTCTGGCCTACAATGAGCAGTTCTTC. The whole variable domain, remainder taken from reference TRBV9 and TRBJ2-1, is DSGVTQTPKHLITATGQRVTLRCSPRSGDLSVYWYQQSLDQGLQFLIQYYNGEERAKGNILERFSAQQFPDLHSELNLSSLELGDSALYFCASSSDPLAYNEQFFGPGTRLTVL.

The J gene is TRBJ2-5, the V gene TRBV18; maybe TRBD1 (6 bases). V lost 9 bases, J lost 11 bases, and 19 bases lay in between. Germline loops: CDR1 KGHSH, CDR2 LQKENI. The CDR3 length is 12 residues. CDR3 residues: CASSGRGNEQYF. Written as DNA, the CDR3 is TGTGCCAGTTCGGGCAGGGGCAATGAGCAGTACTTC.

The chain recombines TRBV7-2 with TRBJ2-3; 12 bases map to TRBD2. The CDR3 covers 16 residues. The V segment lost 3 bases and the J segment 4 bases; nucleotides outside the gene matches: 5. CDR1 is SGHTA, CDR2 FQGNSA, per germline. The CDR3 loop reads CASSLLLAGGADTQYF. CDR3 nucleotide sequence: TGTGCCAGCAGCTTGCTCCTAGCGGGGGGGGCAGATACGCAGTATTTT. Using reference TRBV7-2 and TRBJ2-3 for the parts outside the CDR3, the full variable domain is GAGVSQSPSNKVTEKGKDVELRCDPISGHTALYWYRQSLGQGLEFLIYFQGNSAPDKSGLPSDRFSAERTGGSVSTLTIQRTQQEDSAVYLCASSLLLAGGADTQYFGPGTRLTVL.

The chain couples TRBV12-3 or TRBV12-4 to TRBJ1-2; D remains unclear. This CDR3 contains 13 residues. V dropped 3 bases and J dropped 4 bases, with 9 bases sitting between them. The CDR3 spells CASSFTDAYGYTF. Written as DNA, the CDR3 is TGTGCCAGCAGTTTTACGGATGCCTATGGCTACACCTTC.

The chain is built from TRBV5-1 and TRBJ2-2; D assignment may be TRBD1 or TRBD2 (6 bases each). V lost 6 bases to trimming and J lost 2 bases, with 11 bases between them. The CDR3 covers 14 residues. The germline CDR1 and CDR2 sequences are SGHRS and YFSETQ. The DNA of the CDR3 is TGCGCCAGCACTACGGGGGCCAACACCGGGGAGCTGTTTTTT. Its translation is CASTTGANTGELFF.

This clonotype was counted ten times or more. The chain employs TRBV5-5 and TRBJ2-3; the D is unclear. Germline V gene sequence: CDR1 SGHKS, CDR2 YYEKEE (reference sequence). The CDR3 length is 15 residues. V lost 4 bases to trimming and J lost 1 base, with 13 bases between them. CDR3: CASSPSEVRTDTQYF. CDR3 in DNA: TGTGCCAGCAGCCCCAGTGAAGTCCGCACAGATACGCAGTATTTT.

This clonotype was detected only a few times. The chain combines TRBV7-9 with TRBJ2-1; 8 positions match TRBD1. Germline values: CDR1 SEHNR, CDR2 FQNEAQ (reference sequence). J lost 9 bases, V lost 5 bases, and 6 bases had no gene match. CDR3 length: 13 amino acids. In DNA, the CDR3 is TGTGCCAGCAGCCTGGACAGGGAGGTTGAGCAGTTCTTC. Its protein product is CASSLDREVEQFF. The complete variable domain, with remaining parts taken from reference TRBV7-9 and TRBJ2-1, reads DTGVSQNPRHKITKRGQNVTFRCDPISEHNRLYWYRQTLGQGPEFLTYFQNEAQLEKSRLLSDRFSAERPKGSFSTLEIQRTEQGDSAMYLCASSLDREVEQFFGPGTRLTVL.

This clonotype was counted a few times. The chain has TRBV25-1 and TRBJ2-7; D is undetermined. The V end lost 2 bases, the J end lost 7 bases, and 12 bases lay between the germline ends. CDR1 and CDR2 from the germline V gene are MGHDK and SYGVNS. CDR3 length: 13 residues. The CDR3 sequence is CASSEQADNEQYF. The CDR3 region has the DNA TGTGCCAGCAGTGAACAGGCTGATAATGAGCAGTACTTC.

J is TRBJ1-4 and V is TRBV4-3; D possibly corresponds to TRBD1 (6 bases). The CDR3 runs to 14 residues. V lost 1 base and J lost 5, with 8 bases in between. The V gene's germline CDR1 is LGHNA and CDR2 YSLEER. CDR3 amino acids: CASSQAGANEKLFF. CDR3 in DNA: TGCGCCAGCAGCCAAGCAGGGGCGAATGAAAAACTGTTTTTT.

This clonotype has a handful of counts. The rearrangement joins TRBV7-2 to TRBJ1-5; the match to TRBD1 covers 10 bases. The V gene end was trimmed by 5 bases and the J gene end by 1 base; junction bases not matched to a gene: 2. The CDR3 covers 15 residues. Looked up from germline, CDR1 is SGHTA and CDR2 is FQGNSA. The CDR3 reads CASSRDRGSNQPQHF. In DNA, the CDR3 is TGTGCCAGCAGCCGGGACAGGGGAAGCAATCAGCCCCAGCATTTT.